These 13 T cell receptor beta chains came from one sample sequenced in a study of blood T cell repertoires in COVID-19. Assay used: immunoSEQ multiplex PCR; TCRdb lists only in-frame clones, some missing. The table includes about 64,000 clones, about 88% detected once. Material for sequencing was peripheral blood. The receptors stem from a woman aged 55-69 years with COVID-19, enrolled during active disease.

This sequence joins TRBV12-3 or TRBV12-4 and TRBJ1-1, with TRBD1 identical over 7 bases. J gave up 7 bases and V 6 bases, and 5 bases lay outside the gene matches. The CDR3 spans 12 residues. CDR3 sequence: CASRRDSREAFF. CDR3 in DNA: TGTGCCAGCAGGCGGGACAGTCGTGAAGCTTTCTTT.

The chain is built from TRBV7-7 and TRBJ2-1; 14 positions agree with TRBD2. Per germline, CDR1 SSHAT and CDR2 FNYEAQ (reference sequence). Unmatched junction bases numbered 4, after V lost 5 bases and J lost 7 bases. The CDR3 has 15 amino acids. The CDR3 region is CASSTGLAGVNEQFF. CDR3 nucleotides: TGTGCCAGCAGCACGGGACTAGCGGGAGTGAATGAGCAGTTCTTC.

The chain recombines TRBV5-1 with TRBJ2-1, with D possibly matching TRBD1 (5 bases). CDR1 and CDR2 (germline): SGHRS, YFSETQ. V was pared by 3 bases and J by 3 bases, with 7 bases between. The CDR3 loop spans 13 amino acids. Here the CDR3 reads CASSSDSYNEQFF. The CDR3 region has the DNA TGCGCCAGCAGCTCTGACAGCTACAATGAGCAGTTCTTC. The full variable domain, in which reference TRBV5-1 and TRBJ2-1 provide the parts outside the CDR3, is KAGVTQTPRYLIKTRGQQVTLSCSPISGHRSVSWYQQTPGQGLQFLFEYFSETQRNKGNFPGRFSGRQFSNSRSEMNVSTLELGDSALYLCASSSDSYNEQFFGPGTRLTVL.

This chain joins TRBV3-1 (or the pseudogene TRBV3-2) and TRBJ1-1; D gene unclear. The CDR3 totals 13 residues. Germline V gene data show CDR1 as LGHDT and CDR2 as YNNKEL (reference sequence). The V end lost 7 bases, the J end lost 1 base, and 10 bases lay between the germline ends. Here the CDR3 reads CASNHARNTEAFF. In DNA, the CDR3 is TGTGCCAGCAATCACGCCAGGAACACTGAAGCTTTCTTT.

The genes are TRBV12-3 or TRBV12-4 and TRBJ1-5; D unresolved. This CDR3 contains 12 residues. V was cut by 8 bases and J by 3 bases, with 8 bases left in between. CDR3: CASGPSNQPQHF. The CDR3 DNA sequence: TGTGCCAGCGGCCCTTCCAATCAGCCCCAGCATTTT.

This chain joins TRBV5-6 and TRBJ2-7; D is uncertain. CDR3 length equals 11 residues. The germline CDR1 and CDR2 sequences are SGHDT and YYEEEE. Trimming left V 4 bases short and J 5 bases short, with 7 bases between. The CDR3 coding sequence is TGTGCCAGCAGCACAGTGGACGAGCAGTACTTC. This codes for CASSTVDEQYF. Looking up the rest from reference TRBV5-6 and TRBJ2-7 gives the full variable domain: DAGVTQSPTHLIKTRGQQVTLRCSPKSGHDTVSWYQQALGQGPQFIFQYYEEEERQRGNFPDRFSGHQFPNYSSELNVNALLLGDSALYLCASSTVDEQYFGPGTRLTVT.

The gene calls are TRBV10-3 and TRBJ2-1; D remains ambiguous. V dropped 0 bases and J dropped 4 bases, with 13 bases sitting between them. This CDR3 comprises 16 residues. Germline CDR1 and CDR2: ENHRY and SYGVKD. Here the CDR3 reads CAISESHTDLYNEQFF. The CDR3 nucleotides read TGTGCCATCAGTGAGTCACATACAGATCTATACAATGAGCAGTTCTTC.

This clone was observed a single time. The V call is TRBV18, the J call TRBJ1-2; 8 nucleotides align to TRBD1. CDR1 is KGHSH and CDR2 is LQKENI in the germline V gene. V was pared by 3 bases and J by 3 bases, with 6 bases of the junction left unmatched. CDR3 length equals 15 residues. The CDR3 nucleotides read TGTGCCAGCTCACCTTCCGGGACAGGTTACTATGGCTACACCTTC. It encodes CASSPSGTGYYGYTF.

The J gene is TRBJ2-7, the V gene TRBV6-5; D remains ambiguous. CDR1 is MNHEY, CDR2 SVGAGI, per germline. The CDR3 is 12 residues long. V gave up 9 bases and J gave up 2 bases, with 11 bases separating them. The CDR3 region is CASQEFPYEQYF. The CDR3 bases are TGTGCCAGTCAGGAATTCCCCTACGAGCAGTACTTC.

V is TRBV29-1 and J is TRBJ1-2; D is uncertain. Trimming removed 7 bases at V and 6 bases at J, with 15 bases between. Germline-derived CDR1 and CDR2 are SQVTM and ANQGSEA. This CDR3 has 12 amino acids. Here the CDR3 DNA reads TGCAGCGCCGTTTGGCCCGTTGATGGCTACACCTTC. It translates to CSAVWPVDGYTF.

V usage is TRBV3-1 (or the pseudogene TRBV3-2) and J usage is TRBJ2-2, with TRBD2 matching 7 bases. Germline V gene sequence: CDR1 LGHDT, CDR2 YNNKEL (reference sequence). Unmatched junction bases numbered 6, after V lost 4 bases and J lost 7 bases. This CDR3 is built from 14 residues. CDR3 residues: CASSLRLAGGELFF. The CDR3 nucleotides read TGTGCCAGCAGCCTTAGACTAGCCGGCGGGGAGCTGTTTTTT.

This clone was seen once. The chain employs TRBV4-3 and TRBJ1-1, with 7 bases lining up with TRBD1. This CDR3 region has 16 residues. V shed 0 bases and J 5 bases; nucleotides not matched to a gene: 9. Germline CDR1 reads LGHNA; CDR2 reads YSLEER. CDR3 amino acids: CASSQDWAGGWTEAFF. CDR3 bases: TGCGCCAGCAGCCAAGATTGGGCAGGGGGTTGGACTGAAGCTTTCTTT.

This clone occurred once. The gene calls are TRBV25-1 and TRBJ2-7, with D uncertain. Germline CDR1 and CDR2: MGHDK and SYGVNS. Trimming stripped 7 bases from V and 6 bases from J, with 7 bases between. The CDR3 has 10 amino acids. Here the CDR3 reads CASNYREQYF. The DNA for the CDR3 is TGTGCCAGCAACTATCGCGAGCAGTACTTC.